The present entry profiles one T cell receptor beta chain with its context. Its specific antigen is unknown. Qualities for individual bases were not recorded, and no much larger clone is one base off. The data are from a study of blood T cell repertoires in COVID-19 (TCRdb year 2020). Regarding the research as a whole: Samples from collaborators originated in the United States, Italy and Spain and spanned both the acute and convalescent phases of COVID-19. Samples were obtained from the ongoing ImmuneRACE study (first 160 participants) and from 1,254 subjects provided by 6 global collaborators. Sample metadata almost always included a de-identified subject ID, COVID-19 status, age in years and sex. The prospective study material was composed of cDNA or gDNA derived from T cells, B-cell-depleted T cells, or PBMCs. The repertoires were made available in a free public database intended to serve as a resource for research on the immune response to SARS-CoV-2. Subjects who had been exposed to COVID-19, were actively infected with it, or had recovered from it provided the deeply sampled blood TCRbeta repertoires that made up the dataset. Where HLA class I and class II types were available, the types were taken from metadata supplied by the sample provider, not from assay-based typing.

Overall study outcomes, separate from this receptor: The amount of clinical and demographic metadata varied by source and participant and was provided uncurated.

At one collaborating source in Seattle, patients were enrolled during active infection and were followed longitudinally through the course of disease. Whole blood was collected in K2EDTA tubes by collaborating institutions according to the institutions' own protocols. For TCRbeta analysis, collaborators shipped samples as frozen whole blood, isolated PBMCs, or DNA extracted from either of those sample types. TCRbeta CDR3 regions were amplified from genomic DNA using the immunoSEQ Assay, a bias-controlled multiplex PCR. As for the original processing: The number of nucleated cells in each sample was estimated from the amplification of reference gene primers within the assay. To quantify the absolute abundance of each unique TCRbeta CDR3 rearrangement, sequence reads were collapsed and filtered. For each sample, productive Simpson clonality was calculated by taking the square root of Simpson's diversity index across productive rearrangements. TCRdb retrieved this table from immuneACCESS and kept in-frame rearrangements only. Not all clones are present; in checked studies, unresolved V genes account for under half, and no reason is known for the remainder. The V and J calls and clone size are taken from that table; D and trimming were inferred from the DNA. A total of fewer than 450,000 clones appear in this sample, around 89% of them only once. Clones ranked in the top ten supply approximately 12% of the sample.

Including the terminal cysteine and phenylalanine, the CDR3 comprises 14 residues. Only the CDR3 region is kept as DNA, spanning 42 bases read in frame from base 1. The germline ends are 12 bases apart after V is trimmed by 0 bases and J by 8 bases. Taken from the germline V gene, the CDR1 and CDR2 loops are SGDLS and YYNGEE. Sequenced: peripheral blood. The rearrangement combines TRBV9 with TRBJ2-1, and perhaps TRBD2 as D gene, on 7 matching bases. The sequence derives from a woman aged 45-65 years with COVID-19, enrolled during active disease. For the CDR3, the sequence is CASSVAGGGDEQFF. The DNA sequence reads TGTGCCAGCAGCGTAGCGGGGGGCGGGGATGAGCAGTTCTTC.